This T cell receptor (beta chain) is from a study of vaccination effects on CD4 cells after COVID-19. Study-wide findings and caveats: Relatively few convalescent patients took part in the study, which had no early post-infection timepoints. Late after vaccination, infection- and vaccine-induced clones showed marked clonal contraction. In healthy vaccinees, only 1 of 255 vaccine-induced clones cross-reacted with common cold coronaviruses.

Measured with immunoSEQ multiplex PCR; TCRdb has only the in-frame clones, and not every one. The table shows 25,000 to 30,000 clones, with roughly 60% occurring only once. The CDR3 is 14 amino acids. Germline V gene sequence: CDR1 MNHNY, CDR2 SVGAGI (reference sequence). With 6 bases clipped from V and 0 bases from J, the junction kept 2 bases outside the gene matches. Subsequent to a culture period of more than 9 days, CD4+ T cells were isolated. Vaccinees lacked prior SARS-CoV-2 infection and tested negative for nucleocapsid antibodies. A word on this clone: Antigen: not known.

The sequencing here drew on CD4+ T cells from PBMCs cultured without peptide, taken before COVID-19 vaccination. This clonotype was sampled from a human donor who received a COVID-19 vaccine. The chain is built from TRBV6-6 and TRBJ2-1; TRBD2 agrees at 7 bases. Here the CDR3 DNA reads TGTGCCAGCAGGGCGGGGGACTCCTACAATGAGCAGTTCTTC. It yields the protein CASRAGDSYNEQFF.